This TCR beta chain appears in the sequencing data of a study of shared clonotypes between healthy human individuals. Study background: Donors consisted of a couple of women and a few men between 18 and 49. Study-wide points: Owing to a small donor count, the genetic and exposure-history diversity represented was limited. Naive CD4 clonotype sharing across four donors was approximately 5.2%.

Several immunoSEQ plates held equal portions of the genomic DNA taken from each subset. Clones were sequenced by immunoSEQ multiplex PCR, and TCRdb holds only the in-frame ones, with some missing. The sample yields millions of clones, just under 95% seen once. The germline gives CDR1 SGHRS, CDR2 YFSETQ. The CDR3 is made up of 15 amino acids. Trimming left V 0 bases short and J 0 bases short, with 10 bases between. Terminally differentiated effector memory CD45RA+ cells were left out of the naive CD8 fraction, which was CD45RO-negative and positively selected for CCR7. With regard to this clone: Its cognate antigen is unknown.

Sequencing used naive CD8+ T cells sorted from blood. The TCR was taken from a man aged 18 to 30 in good health. The chain joins TRBV5-1 to TRBJ2-7, with D maybe TRBD2 (6 bases). The DNA of the CDR3 is TGCGCCAGCAGCTTGGGGCCTAGCGACTCCTACGAGCAGTACTTC. The encoded protein is CASSLGPSDSYEQYF.